The TCR beta chain under discussion was sequenced for a study of shared clonotypes between healthy human individuals. This CDR3 has 12 amino acids. Deletions cut 0 bases from V and 11 bases from J, with 10 bases between. Germline CDR1 reads MNHEY; CDR2 reads SVGAGI. Each PCR replicate run on unsorted PBMC took in 300 to 350 ng DNA, tens of thousands of T cell genomes. Original processing notes: Junction-only sequences without quality scores came from ImmunoSEQ, so filtering differed. Sequenced by immunoSEQ multiplex PCR; TCRdb stores in-frame clones only, minus some. V, J and clone size are those of that table, while D and trimming were read from the DNA. The sample records around 510,000 clones, around 77% being singletons. Free of recent acute infections or vaccinations, the donors were healthy HIV-negative adults. All participating donors were Caucasian adults from Nashville, Tennessee.

The sequenced sample was PBMCs. This receptor was taken from a woman between 40 and 55 years old in good health. Some clones in this sample may be carry-over from other donors' samples. The V call is TRBV6-5, the J call TRBJ2-5; D unclear. DNA for the CDR3: TGTGCCAGCAGTTACTCGACGGGTCCGCAGTACTTC. Protein sequence: CASSYSTGPQYF.